A selection of T cell receptor beta chains follows, all from one sample in a study of blood T cell repertoires in COVID-19. Produced via immunoSEQ multiplex PCR; TCRdb's table is partial and in-frame only. The sample has 50,000 or so clones; approximately 87% are singletons. The sequenced sample consisted of peripheral blood. These receptors originate from a man aged 40-49 years with active COVID-19. Both conserved end residues are part of each CDR3. A D gene is named only where the DNA matches it firmly. Some rows have no size entry. The others give once, few or many, or a class for an expanded clone.

j_call d_call clone_size v_call cdr3_aa cdr3_nt
TRBJ2-7 . . TRBV7-6 CASSPGAGIEYEQYF TGTGCCAGCAGCCCCGGGGCGGGAATCGAGTACGAGCAGTACTTC
TRBJ2-1 TRBD1 . TRBV24-1 CATNAGTGAYNEQFF TGTGCCACCAACGCCGGGACAGGGGCTTACAATGAGCAGTTCTTC
TRBJ2-7 . few TRBV5-4 CASSLGRGTSYEQYF TGTGCCAGCAGCTTAGGCAGGGGAACTTCCTACGAGCAGTACTTC
TRBJ2-3 TRBD2 . TRBV15 CATSRELGTSGTSDTQYF TGTGCCACCAGCAGAGAATTGGGCACTAGCGGGACGTCAGATACGCAGTATTTT
TRBJ1-1 . . TRBV9 CASSVAQANTEAFF TGTGCCAGCAGCGTAGCCCAGGCCAACACTGAAGCTTTCTTT
TRBJ2-3 . . TRBV10-2 CASSEVGDTQYF TGCGCCAGCAGTGAAGTCGGAGATACGCAGTATTTT
TRBJ2-5 . . TRBV28 CASSLELKTQYF TGTGCCAGCAGTTTAGAACTAAAGACCCAGTACTTC
TRBJ2-2 . . TRBV3-1/TRBV3-2 CASSQDPLARGELFF TGTGCCAGCAGCCAAGATCCGCTGGCTCGAGGGGAGCTGTTTTTT
TRBJ2-5 . . TRBV19 CASSGRGFDETQYF TGTGCCAGTAGTGGGAGGGGGTTCGATGAGACCCAGTACTTC
TRBJ1-2 TRBD1 once TRBV5-1 CASSSTGEGGYTF TGCGCCAGCAGCTCCACAGGGGAAGGGGGCTACACCTTC
TRBJ2-7 TRBD2 . TRBV12-3/TRBV12-4 CASTPSGRYEQYF TGTGCCAGCACGCCTAGCGGGAGGTACGAGCAGTACTTC
TRBJ1-5 . . TRBV5-3 CARSHERTQYSNQPQHF TGTGCCAGAAGCCACGAACGGACACAGTATAGCAATCAGCCCCAGCATTTT
TRBJ2-5 TRBD1 . TRBV27 CASSFSFKDRGQTQYF TGTGCCAGCAGTTTCTCTTTTAAAGACAGGGGACAGACCCAGTACTTC
TRBJ2-2 TRBD2 . TRBV10-2 CASSESVAGGHTGELFF TGCGCCAGCAGTGAGTCGGTAGCGGGGGGTCACACCGGGGAGCTGTTTTTT
TRBJ2-1 TRBD2 . TRBV9 CASSLSSGNEQFF TGTGCCAGCAGCTTGTCTAGCGGGAATGAGCAGTTCTTC
TRBJ1-1 TRBD1 . TRBV12-3/TRBV12-4 CATATGMNTEAFF TGTGCCACCGCGACAGGGATGAACACTGAAGCTTTCTTT
TRBJ2-1 . . TRBV18 CASSRDNRDYPFKQFF TGTGCCAGCTCACGGGACAATAGGGACTACCCCTTTAAGCAGTTCTTC
TRBJ2-1 . . TRBV5-8 CASSLGTGSYNEQFF TGTGCCAGCAGCCTGGGGACTGGATCCTACAATGAGCAGTTCTTC
TRBJ2-7 TRBD1 . TRBV2 CASSEALGTALAEQYF TGTGCCAGCAGTGAAGCGCTTGGGACAGCCCTGGCCGAGCAGTACTTC
TRBJ1-5 . . TRBV27 CASGAGYNQPQHF TGTGCCAGCGGGGCAGGGTACAATCAGCCCCAGCATTTT
TRBJ2-3 . . TRBV5-4 CASSRTGLGDTQYF TGTGCCAGCAGCCGGACTGGCTTGGGAGATACGCAGTATTTT
TRBJ2-1 TRBD2 few TRBV27 CASSSPRGGSSYNEQFF TGTGCCAGCAGTTCGCCCCGGGGGGGAAGCTCCTACAATGAGCAGTTCTTC
TRBJ1-1 . . TRBV5-5 CASSSLGGTEAFF TGTGCCAGCAGCTCGCTGGGGGGCACTGAAGCTTTCTTT
TRBJ2-1 . . TRBV10-2 CASSADGSYNEQFF TGCGCCAGCAGTGCGGACGGGAGTTACAATGAGCAGTTCTTC
TRBJ1-2 . once TRBV5-4 CASSFENRELSYGYTF TGTGCCAGCAGCTTCGAAAATCGGGAGTTGAGCTATGGCTACACCTTC
TRBJ1-5 . . TRBV27 CASSFQGLSNQPQHF TGTGCCAGCAGTTTCCAGGGCCTTAGCAATCAGCCCCAGCATTTT
TRBJ2-5 TRBD1 . TRBV5-1 CASSLFWTGERETQYF TGCGCCAGCAGCTTGTTTTGGACAGGGGAACGGGAGACCCAGTACTTC
TRBJ2-7 TRBD1 once TRBV28 CAIKGTEDYEQYF TGTGCCATAAAAGGGACAGAGGACTACGAGCAGTACTTC
TRBJ2-2 . . TRBV7-9 CASSFRGSNTGELFF TGTGCCAGCAGCTTCAGGGGCTCGAACACCGGGGAGCTGTTTTTT
TRBJ2-1 TRBD1 few TRBV6-6 CASSYRTGYNEQFF TGTGCCAGCAGTTACCGGACAGGGTACAATGAGCAGTTCTTC
TRBJ2-1 . . TRBV7-2 CASSFVYNEQFF TGTGCCAGCAGCTTCGTATACAATGAGCAGTTCTTC
TRBJ1-2 . once TRBV27 CASSGLPTGGYTF TGTGCCAGCAGCGGACTCCCAACCGGGGGCTACACCTTC
TRBJ2-1 . . TRBV9 CASSVETGSYNEQFF TGTGCCAGCAGCGTAGAAACGGGCTCCTACAATGAGCAGTTCTTC
TRBJ2-7 TRBD2 . TRBV11-2 CASSTGLGLEQYF TGTGCCAGCAGCACCGGACTAGGGCTCGAGCAGTACTTC
TRBJ2-7 TRBD2 . TRBV19 CASSLLAGGSGEQYF TGTGCCAGTTCCCTCTTAGCGGGAGGTTCGGGCGAGCAGTACTTC
TRBJ2-7 TRBD2 . TRBV19 CASSIFTAGGLDEQYF TGTGCCAGTAGTATTTTTACAGCGGGAGGACTAGACGAGCAGTACTTC
TRBJ2-1 . . TRBV5-6 CASSLKVSTGEQFF TGTGCCAGCAGCTTGAAGGTCTCGACTGGCGAGCAGTTCTTC
TRBJ2-2 . . TRBV11-3 CASSLGALGRTTGELFF TGTGCCAGCAGCTTAGGGGCTTTGGGGAGGACCACCGGGGAGCTGTTTTTT
TRBJ2-2 . . TRBV10-3 CAISVVAEDTGELFF TGTGCCATCAGTGTGGTCGCGGAGGACACCGGGGAGCTGTTTTTT
TRBJ2-1 TRBD2 . TRBV11-2 CASSPNFGEGSYNEQFF TGTGCCAGCAGCCCCAACTTTGGGGAGGGGAGTTACAATGAGCAGTTCTTC
TRBJ1-2 . . TRBV6-1 CASSDRYGYTF TGTGCCAGCAGTGACAGATATGGCTACACCTTC
TRBJ2-1 . . TRBV19 CASRPLGTYNEQFF TGTGCCAGTAGGCCACTAGGGACCTACAATGAGCAGTTCTTC
TRBJ2-7 . . TRBV27 CASRGLQGRYEQYF TGTGCCAGCAGGGGACTACAGGGAAGGTACGAGCAGTACTTC
TRBJ1-3 . . TRBV28 CASSPYRVSGNTIYF TGTGCCAGCAGTCCCTACAGGGTATCAGGAAACACCATATATTTT
TRBJ2-1 TRBD2 once TRBV7-9 CASSTLRREENNEQFF TGTGCCAGCAGCACACTACGGCGGGAGGAAAACAATGAGCAGTTCTTC
TRBJ2-3 . . TRBV27 CASSILGVIGTDTQYF TGTGCCAGCAGTATTTTAGGGGTGATTGGCACAGATACGCAGTATTTT
TRBJ2-7 TRBD2 . TRBV28 CASRFSGNSYEQYF TGTGCCAGCAGATTTAGCGGGAACTCCTACGAGCAGTACTTC
TRBJ2-2 TRBD1 . TRBV6-5 CASSYSPIQGTGELFF TGTGCCAGCAGTTACTCGCCTATACAGGGGACCGGGGAGCTGTTTTTT
TRBJ2-7 . once TRBV6-2/TRBV6-3 CASSYSRLAGEQYF TGTGCCAGCAGTTACTCGAGGCTAGCTGGCGAGCAGTACTTC
TRBJ1-1 TRBD1 . TRBV9 CASSVAGTAFEAFF TGTGCCAGCAGCGTAGCCGGGACAGCTTTTGAAGCTTTCTTT
TRBJ2-2 TRBD2 few TRBV30 CAWSRGGVGGELFF TGTGCCTGGAGTCGGGGGGGCGTCGGCGGGGAGCTGTTTTTT
TRBJ2-2 TRBD2 . TRBV13 CASSSRTRREGSGELFF TGTGCCAGCAGCTCCCGGACTAGGAGGGAGGGGAGCGGGGAGCTGTTTTTT
TRBJ1-6 . . TRBV9 CASSVRRFYNSPLHF TGTGCCAGCAGCGTGAGGCGGTTTTATAATTCACCCCTCCACTTT
TRBJ1-2 TRBD1 . TRBV19 CASRTGQSDIYGYTF TGTGCCAGTAGGACAGGGCAAAGTGACATCTATGGCTACACCTTC
TRBJ1-5 TRBD1 . TRBV3-1/TRBV3-2 CASSLGQGRNQPQHF TGTGCCAGCAGCCTGGGACAGGGGCGCAATCAGCCCCAGCATTTT
TRBJ2-1 . . TRBV18 CASSPRSGDYNEQFF TGTGCCAGCTCACCACGTTCAGGGGACTACAATGAGCAGTTCTTC
TRBJ2-3 . . TRBV10-2 CASKLKYATDTQYF TGCGCCAGCAAGCTCAAATATGCCACAGATACGCAGTATTTT
TRBJ2-7 TRBD2 . TRBV13 CASSTGLEWGKQYF TGTGCCAGCAGCACGGGACTAGAGTGGGGAAAGCAGTACTTC